This T cell receptor beta chain was sequenced for a study of persistence of HIV-infected CD4 T cells. Study background: CD4+ T cells responding to CMV or HIV-1 Gag were isolated.

Lysates of CMV-infected fibroblasts at around 10 ug/mL stimulated these cells. CD40L/CD69 double-negative CD45RO-high memory CD4+ T cells were collected. CD4+ T cell counts exceeded 400 cells/uL; CMV serology was positive. Per germline, CDR1 ENHRY and CDR2 SYGVKD. The CDR3 spans 15 residues. Trimming removed 4 bases from V and 2 bases from J, with 14 bases in between. In the case of this clone: The target antigen is unknown.

Sequencing used immunoSEQ version 4 in survey mode. Sequencing was performed with immunoSEQ multiplex PCR; in TCRdb, only in-frame clones are kept and a portion is missing. The sample holds fewer than 40,000 clones, about 80% seen once. The receptor was isolated from an adult woman with HIV who was CMV-seropositive. The starting material was CD4+ T cells sorted from PBMCs after roughly 18-hour stimulation, obtained from a patient who received antiretroviral therapy. The chain combines TRBV10-3 with TRBJ1-2; maybe TRBD1 (5 bases). CDR3 nucleotide sequence: TGTGCCATCAGTGGGGGGAGGGCCCAGAACTATGGCTACACCTTC. The encoded protein is CAISGGRAQNYGYTF.